This TCR beta chain was documented in a study of T cell responses to AZD1222 COVID-19 vaccine. General study findings and limits: In all cases, repertoires were sampled only after the peak T cell response. Spike-specific TCR depth and breadth grew after two AZD1222 doses.

TCRdb keeps only in-frame clones here, not all; method: immunoSEQ multiplex PCR. The sample yields about 140,000 clones, about 93% seen once. Germline CDR1 is ENHRY and CDR2 is SYGVKD. With 1 base removed from V and 4 bases from J, the gap between germline ends came to 8 bases. The CDR3 consists of 15 residues. With regard to this clone: The antigen is unknown.

The chain couples TRBV10-3 to TRBJ2-6, with D perhaps matching TRBD1 (5 bases). The specimen comprised peripheral blood, sampled on day 0 of AZD1222 vaccination. The TCR comes from an adult in good health. CDR3 in amino acids: CAISEFRQGANVLTF. The CDR3 bases are TGTGCCATCAGTGAGTTCCGACAGGGGGCCAACGTCCTGACTTTC.